This T cell receptor (beta chain) was sequenced for a study of OX40 agonist ivuxolimab in advanced cancers. Overall study: Hepatocellular carcinoma, melanoma, renal cell or head and neck cancer affected the dose-escalation patients.

Points on this clone: As yet, its antigen is unknown.

Blood draws occurred at baseline, cycle 4 day 1, and cycle 7 day 1. Trimming cost V 2 bases and J 6 bases, with 9 bases left between them. The CDR3 runs 12 residues. Germline lookup yields CDR1 SGHTS and CDR2 YDEGEE. General observations from the study: Expanded peripheral T-cell antigen specificity went undetermined.

Profiling relied on immunoSEQ multiplex PCR, and the TCRdb table lists in-frame clones only, not all of them. This table holds about 50,000 clones, more than 65% found once. The V call is TRBV5-8, the J call TRBJ2-7; D might be TRBD2 (6 bases). Sample: CD4+ or CD8+ T cells sorted from blood, taken in a trial of the OX40 agonist ivuxolimab. This sequence was found in an adult with an advanced solid tumor such as melanoma, head and neck, liver or kidney cancer. CDR3 sequence reads: CASSLGRGEQYF. CDR3 nucleotides: TGTGCCAGCAGCTTAGGGCGGGGCGAGCAGTACTTC.